One and the same sample provided the 15 T cell receptor beta chains below, sequenced in a study of T cell responses to AZD1222 COVID-19 vaccine. The table came from immunoSEQ multiplex PCR; TCRdb's copy has only in-frame clones and leaves some out. The sample holds about 140,000 clones, approximately 85% seen once. The source material was peripheral blood, sampled 28 days after the second dose of the MenACWY control vaccine. The receptors come from an adult who received the MenACWY meningococcal vaccine as a control.

This clone came up once. This chain joins TRBV6-5 and TRBJ1-5; D remains ambiguous. Trimming took 0 bases from V and 3 from J, leaving 6 bases between them. The germline CDR1 and CDR2 sequences are MNHEY and SVGAGI. This CDR3 spans 14 amino acids. CDR3: CASSYSGYNQPQHF. DNA of the CDR3: TGTGCCAGCAGTTACTCGGGGTACAATCAGCCCCAGCATTTT.

The genes are TRBV9 and TRBJ1-6; D is undetermined. CDR1 is SGDLS and CDR2 is YYNGEE in the germline V gene. V was clipped by 0 bases and J by 4 bases, with 14 bases between them. The CDR3 loop spans 17 amino acids. CDR3: CASSVGGQAAYNSPLHF. The CDR3 region has the DNA TGTGCCAGCAGCGTAGGAGGGCAGGCCGCTTATAATTCACCCCTCCACTTT.

V usage is TRBV5-1 and J usage is TRBJ2-5, with D perhaps TRBD2 (5 bases). The CDR3 loop spans 14 amino acids. Trimming stripped 0 bases from V and 3 bases from J, with 9 bases between. Germline V gene data show CDR1 as SGHRS and CDR2 as YFSETQ. CDR3 DNA sequence: TGCGCCAGCAGCTTGGCGCATAGCGAAGAGACCCAGTACTTC. Its protein is CASSLAHSEETQYF.

The J gene is TRBJ2-6, the V gene TRBV7-9; tentative D call: TRBD2 (5 bases). CDR1 is SEHNR, CDR2 FQNEAQ, per germline (reference sequence). CDR3 length: 16 residues. Trimming cost V 3 bases and J 2 bases, with 11 bases left between them. CDR3 sequence reads: CASSFERGTGANVLTF. CDR3 nucleotides: TGTGCCAGCAGCTTCGAACGGGGAACTGGGGCCAACGTCCTGACTTTC.

The chain has TRBV20-1 and TRBJ1-1; no clear D gene. V lost 3 bases and J 5 bases, leaving 7 bases between the germline ends. Per germline, CDR1 DFQATT and CDR2 SNEGSKA (reference sequence). The CDR3 consists of 11 residues. CDR3: CSARDQTEAFF. In nucleotides, the CDR3 is TGCAGTGCTAGGGATCAAACTGAAGCTTTCTTT.

The chain recombines TRBV3-1 (or the pseudogene TRBV3-2) with TRBJ1-5; D unclear. This CDR3 has 13 residues. V was shortened by 0 bases and J by 7 bases, with 7 bases between the two germline ends. Germline V gives CDR1 LGHDT, CDR2 YNNKEL (reference sequence). CDR3 in amino acids: CASSQDTLQPQHF. In DNA form, the CDR3 reads TGTGCCAGCAGCCAAGACACACTGCAGCCCCAGCATTTT.

The chain joins TRBV4-2 to TRBJ1-1; D may be TRBD1 (5 bases). CDR1 and CDR2 (germline): LGHNA, YNFKEQ. The CDR3 contains 16 residues. Trimming took off 1 base at V and 1 base at J, with 13 bases between the two ends. CDR3 nucleotides: TGTGCCAGCAGCCAAGGATGGGGAGGACAGAACACTGAAGCTTTCTTT. It encodes CASSQGWGGQNTEAFF.

The chain is built from TRBV7-2 and TRBJ2-7; 11 bases agree with TRBD2. The J segment lost 0 bases and the V segment lost 3 bases, leaving 7 bases of the junction unmatched. The CDR3 loop spans 17 amino acids. Germline V gene data show CDR1 as SGHTA and CDR2 as FQGNSA. DNA of the CDR3: TGTGCCAGCAGCTTCCTAGGAGGGACTAGCGGCTCCTACGAGCAGTACTTC. This encodes CASSFLGGTSGSYEQYF.

The gene calls are TRBV5-6 and TRBJ1-1, with D uncertain. The germline gives CDR1 SGHDT, CDR2 YYEEEE. V shed 1 base and J shed 0 bases, with 7 bases lying between them. CDR3 size: 14 residues. The CDR3 reads CASSLRRMNTEAFF. Here the CDR3 DNA reads TGTGCCAGCAGCTTGCGGCGGATGAACACTGAAGCTTTCTTT.

The V and J genes are TRBV6-5 and TRBJ2-2; no reliable D call. V was clipped by 6 bases and J by 4 bases, with 15 bases between them. The CDR3 consists of 15 residues. Germline CDR1 and CDR2: MNHEY and SVGAGI. CDR3 loop: CASREASRSTGELFF. CDR3 nucleotides: TGTGCCAGCAGAGAGGCCTCCCGTTCCACCGGGGAGCTGTTTTTT.

The chain joins TRBV3-1 (or the pseudogene TRBV3-2) to TRBJ2-6; D is unclear. CDR1 and CDR2 from the germline V gene are LGHDT and YNNKEL (reference sequence). CDR3 length equals 13 residues. V was clipped by 3 bases and J by 9 bases, with 9 bases between them. The CDR3 region has the DNA TGTGCCAGCAGCCAGTCAGTGAACAACGTCCTGACTTTC. Translating gives CASSQSVNNVLTF.

This clone has only a few counts. The chain has TRBV6-4 and TRBJ2-2, with unresolved D. Germline CDR1 MRHNA, CDR2 SNTAGT. This CDR3 has 14 residues. V was shortened by 7 bases and J by 1 base, with 10 bases between the two germline ends. Here the CDR3 reads CASKSTQNTGELFF. In nucleotides, the CDR3 is TGTGCCAGCAAATCGACACAGAACACCGGGGAGCTGTTTTTT.

The chain recombines TRBV29-1 with TRBJ2-7, with D perhaps matching TRBD1 (6 bases). This CDR3 spans 12 amino acids. V lost 5 bases, J lost 4 bases, and 12 bases lay in between. The V gene's germline CDR1 is SQVTM and CDR2 ANQGSEA. CDR3 loop: CSVWGPNYEQYF. The CDR3 DNA is TGCAGCGTTTGGGGGCCGAATTACGAGCAGTACTTC.

The V and J genes are TRBV11-2 and TRBJ2-7; D gene uncertain. The CDR3 runs 16 residues. From germline, CDR1 is SGHAT and CDR2 FQNNGV. V was cut by 1 base and J by 3 bases, with 16 bases left in between. The DNA for the CDR3 is TGTGCCAGCAGCTTAGGAGCGAATACATACCTCTACGAGCAGTACGTC. It translates to CASSLGANTYLYEQYV.

V gene TRBV2 combines with J gene TRBJ1-3; D might be TRBD1 (5 bases). Germline CDR1 and CDR2: SNHLY and FYNNEI. V was cut by 0 bases and J by 0 bases, with 6 bases left in between. The CDR3 totals 15 residues. Here the CDR3 reads CASSEADSSGNTIYF. CDR3 nucleotides: TGTGCCAGCAGTGAAGCCGACAGCTCTGGAAACACCATATATTTT.